Following are 20 T cell receptor beta chains from one sample sequenced in a study of shared clonotypes between healthy human individuals. Terminally differentiated effector memory CD45RA+ cells were excluded from the naive CD8 cells, which were CD45RO-negative and positively selected for CCR7. Produced via immunoSEQ multiplex PCR; TCRdb's table is partial and in-frame only. The sample holds around 1.9 million clones, around 93% seen once. Source material: naive CD8+ T cells from PBMCs. These receptors came from a man between 18 and 35 years old in good health. Some clones in this sample may be carry-over from other donors' samples.

The chain combines TRBV5-1 with TRBJ2-1; 7 nucleotides align to TRBD1. The CDR3 has 15 residues. After removal of 3 bases from V and 5 bases from J, the junction contained 8 bases not matched to a gene. The germline V gene has CDR1 SGHRS and CDR2 YFSETQ. CDR3 protein: CASSSTTGSDNEQFF. The CDR3 DNA reads TGCGCCAGCAGCTCAACGACAGGGAGCGACAATGAGCAGTTCTTC.

The chain is built from TRBV11-2 and TRBJ1-1, with D unresolved. The germline gives CDR1 SGHAT, CDR2 FQNNGV. Deletions cut 5 bases from V and 4 bases from J, with 8 bases between. There are 12 residues in the CDR3. The CDR3 coding sequence is TGTGCCAGCAGCCACGGAATCACTGAAGCTTTCTTT. This gives the protein CASSHGITEAFF. The full variable domain, its missing parts supplied by reference TRBV11-2 and TRBJ1-1, is EAGVAQSPRYKIIEKRQSVAFWCNPISGHATLYWYQQILGQGPKLLIQFQNNGVVDDSQLPKDRFSAERLKGVDSTLKIQPAKLEDSAVYLCASSHGITEAFFGQGTRLTVV.

The gene calls are TRBV11-1 and TRBJ2-7; D uncertain. CDR3 size: 15 residues. Germline-derived CDR1 and CDR2 are SGHAT and FQDESV (reference sequence). The V end was cut by 1 base, the J end by 4 bases, with 14 bases between. This chain's CDR3 is CASSLVVRNGYEQYF. The CDR3 DNA reads TGTGCCAGCAGCTTAGTTGTGAGAAACGGTTACGAGCAGTACTTC.

The gene calls are TRBV27 and TRBJ2-3, with 11 bases that match TRBD2. The CDR3 has 18 residues. CDR1 MNHEY and CDR2 SMNVEV come from the germline V gene (reference sequence). V shed 1 base and J 3 bases; nucleotides not matched to a gene: 9. The CDR3 loop is CASSLWSSGRTGTDTQYF. CDR3 coding DNA: TGTGCCAGCAGTTTATGGTCTAGCGGGAGGACGGGGACAGATACGCAGTATTTT.

V and J are TRBV28 and TRBJ2-3; no firm D call. Trimming shortened V by 3 bases and J by 2 bases, and 18 bases separated the two germline ends. The CDR3 is 17 amino acids. The germline V gene encodes CDR1 MDHEN and CDR2 SYDVKM. CDR3 bases: TGTGCCAGCAGTTTGAGGTCGTCTACCCCCTACACAGATACGCAGTATTTT. It translates to CASSLRSSTPYTDTQYF.

The chain combines TRBV6-1 with TRBJ2-7; tentatively, D is TRBD2 (5 bases). There are 14 residues in the CDR3. The V end lost 1 base, the J end lost 3 bases, and 10 bases lay between the germline ends. Germline CDR1 is MNHNS and CDR2 is SASEGT. The CDR3 coding sequence is TGTGCCAGCAGTGAAGTGAGGGCAGGCTACGAGCAGTACTTC. Translated: CASSEVRAGYEQYF.

V and J are TRBV25-1 and TRBJ1-5; D unclear. CDR1 is MGHDK and CDR2 is SYGVNS in the germline V gene. The V end lost 1 base, the J end lost 0 bases, and 4 bases lay between the germline ends. CDR3 length: 14 residues. The CDR3 loop reads CASSELYSNQPQHF. CDR3 in DNA: TGTGCCAGCAGTGAATTATATAGCAATCAGCCCCAGCATTTT.

The chain recombines TRBV28 with TRBJ2-4, with 9 bases that match TRBD1. V trimming: 2 bases; J trimming: 5 bases; junction bases outside the gene matches: 7. There are 16 residues in the CDR3. CDR1 and CDR2 from the germline V gene are MDHEN and SYDVKM. The CDR3 protein is CASSLAPGQGENIQYF. The CDR3 DNA sequence: TGTGCCAGCAGTTTAGCCCCGGGACAGGGTGAAAACATTCAGTACTTC.

This chain uses TRBV27 with TRBJ2-2; 7 nucleotides line up with TRBD1. The V and J ends lost 3 bases and 5 bases, in that order; junction bases with no gene match: 9. Germline lookup yields CDR1 MNHEY and CDR2 SMNVEV (reference sequence). CDR3 length equals 16 residues. The CDR3 sequence is CASSFQGVLRTGELFF. The CDR3 nucleotides read TGTGCCAGCAGTTTTCAGGGGGTCTTGAGGACCGGGGAGCTGTTTTTT.

The chain couples TRBV2 to TRBJ2-7; D is unclear. The CDR3 spans 15 residues. Germline V CDR1 and CDR2: SNHLY, FYNNEI. The V end was cut by 3 bases, the J end by 2 bases, with 14 bases between. The CDR3 loop is CASSDLGKPPYEQYF. The CDR3 coding sequence is TGTGCCAGCAGTGATTTGGGGAAGCCTCCCTACGAGCAGTACTTC.

V usage is TRBV5-1 and J usage is TRBJ2-1; TRBD2 agrees at 7 bases. The CDR3 spans 21 residues. With 4 bases clipped from V and 4 bases from J, the junction kept 26 bases outside the gene matches. CDR1 SGHRS and CDR2 YFSETQ come from the germline V gene. CDR3 region: CASSLVSGLETRKVEYNEQFF. The CDR3 DNA reads as TGCGCCAGCAGCCTTGTATCCGGACTAGAGACCCGAAAGGTGGAGTACAATGAGCAGTTCTTC.

This clone was counted once. This chain links TRBV7-9 with TRBJ2-7; 7 bases line up with TRBD2. This CDR3 contains 13 residues. Germline CDR1 SEHNR, CDR2 FQNEAQ (reference sequence). The ends lost 5 bases at V and 0 bases at J; junction bases unmatched: 1. CDR3 protein: CASSGDYSYEQYF. The CDR3 nucleotides are TGTGCCAGCAGCGGGGACTACTCCTACGAGCAGTACTTC.

Worth noting for this clone: Other DNA sequences in this specimen translate into the identical CDR3. The J gene is TRBJ2-7, the V gene TRBV27; TRBD1 matches 10 bases. Germline assignment: CDR1 MNHEY and CDR2 SMNVEV (reference sequence). The CDR3 sequence is 15 residues long. V dropped 9 bases and J dropped 2; count of bases not matched to a gene: 10. Here the CDR3 reads CASRPTGTGAYEQYF. CDR3 in DNA: TGTGCCAGTCGCCCTACCGGGACAGGGGCCTACGAGCAGTACTTC.

The rearrangement links TRBV11-2 to TRBJ2-7, with D hard to call. CDR1 and CDR2 (germline): SGHAT, FQNNGV. The CDR3 is 13 residues long. Trimming removed 1 base from V and 6 bases from J, with 10 bases in between. CDR3 amino acids: CASSLGLTGEQYF. The CDR3 DNA is TGTGCCAGCAGCTTAGGACTTACCGGCGAGCAGTACTTC.

This chain connects TRBV6-1 to TRBJ2-7, with D unresolved. The CDR3 is made up of 15 amino acids. The germline V gene encodes CDR1 MNHNS and CDR2 SASEGT. Trimming removed 6 bases at V and 3 bases at J, with 18 bases between. The CDR3 sequence is CASSAYRALGYEQYF. The CDR3 coding sequence is TGTGCCAGCAGCGCATACAGAGCCCTAGGCTACGAGCAGTACTTC.

Details on this clone: The same CDR3 also results from other DNA sequences found in this sample. CDR3 coding DNA: TGTGCCAGCAGCCCAGGGTATGGCTACACCTTC. This translates into CASSPGYGYTF. The V gene is TRBV27, the J gene TRBJ1-2, with TRBD1 as a possible D gene (5 bases). Per germline, CDR1 MNHEY and CDR2 SMNVEV (reference sequence). Trimming pared 6 bases from V and 5 bases from J, leaving 7 bases between. The CDR3 sequence is 11 residues long.

The table lists this clone with a count of one. J is TRBJ2-7 and V is TRBV29-1; D unresolved. V lost 6 bases and J 6 bases, leaving 15 bases between the germline ends. In germline, CDR1 is SQVTM, CDR2 ANQGSEA. The CDR3 length is 12 residues. CDR3 nucleotides: TGCAGCGTGAGTTCGGGTTTCGGCGAGCAGTACTTC. Translated, it gives CSVSSGFGEQYF.

J is TRBJ1-5 and V is TRBV23-1, with D possibly matching TRBD1 (5 bases). TRBV23-1 falls under the ORF class, with uncertain function. CDR3 size: 16 residues. The V gene lost 0 bases and the J gene lost 3 bases, with 12 bases spanning the gap. In DNA form, the CDR3 reads TGCGCCAGCAGTCAATCGGGGCAGCGCGACAATCAGCCCCAGCATTTT. Its translation: CASSQSGQRDNQPQHF.

This clone is a singleton in its sample. The chain has TRBV11-2 and TRBJ1-3, with TRBD1 matching over 8 bases. Trimming took 6 bases from V and 0 from J; bases not matched to a gene: 1. The CDR3 has 14 residues. The germline V gene encodes CDR1 SGHAT and CDR2 FQNNGV. This chain's CDR3 is CASRQGVSGNTIYF. Here the CDR3 DNA reads TGTGCCAGCAGACAGGGGGTCTCTGGAAACACCATATATTTT. The variable domain in full, with the rest retrieved from reference TRBV11-2 and TRBJ1-3, is EAGVAQSPRYKIIEKRQSVAFWCNPISGHATLYWYQQILGQGPKLLIQFQNNGVVDDSQLPKDRFSAERLKGVDSTLKIQPAKLEDSAVYLCASRQGVSGNTIYFGEGSWLTVV.

The chain has TRBV2 and TRBJ2-3; TRBD2 might be the D (5 bases). The CDR3 contains 12 residues. The germline V gene encodes CDR1 SNHLY and CDR2 FYNNEI. Deletions cut 3 bases from V and 6 bases from J, with 7 bases between. The chain's CDR3 is CASSDPGDTQYF. CDR3 DNA: TGTGCCAGCAGTGACCCGGGGGATACGCAGTATTTT.